Listed below are T cell receptor beta chains from one sample, sequenced in a study of T cell repertoires in cytomegalovirus infection. TCRdb re-derived calls from the reads in MiXCR, one entry per CDR3 protein. This sample has roughly 600,000 distinct CDR3 sequences, with less than 25% found just once. Input material: CD8+ T cells from PBMCs. These receptors all come from a human donor in good health (CMV status not recorded). Some clones in this sample may be carry-over from other donors' samples. Each CDR3 is given with its conserved first and last residue. The D gene is left open where the match is weak. Rows give clone size only sometimes, using once, few, many, or a class for an expanded clone.

>TRBV19|TRBJ2-7|TRBD1|few
CASSIALDRWINEQYF
TGTGCCAGTAGTATAGCCCTGGACAGGTGGATTAACGAGCAGTACTTC
>TRBV4-1|TRBJ2-1|.|few
CASSQVGQPANEQFF
TGCGCCAGCAGCCAAGTAGGGCAGCCAGCCAATGAGCAGTTCTTC
>TRBV28|TRBJ1-1|.|many
CASSRPGGVAFF
TGTGCCAGCAGTCGCCCGGGGGGCGTAGCTTTCTTT
>TRBV7-9|TRBJ1-2|.|few
CASGQGAYGYTF
TGTGCCAGCGGGCAGGGTGCCTATGGCTACACCTTC
>TRBV18|TRBJ2-5|.|.
CASSPPGPVLETQYF
TGTGCCAGCTCACCACCGGGCCCGGTGTTGGAGACCCAGTACTTC
>TRBV29-1|TRBJ2-1|.|few
CSVEDEVGFYNEQFF
TGCAGCGTTGAAGATGAGGTAGGATTCTACAATGAGCAGTTCTTC
>TRBV15|TRBJ2-1|.|.
CATSRGLFDLSSYNEQFF
TGTGCCACCAGCAGAGGCCTGTTCGACCTGAGCTCCTACAATGAGCAGTTCTTC
>TRBV7-8|TRBJ1-1|TRBD1|many
CASSLLDRDSTEAFF
TGTGCCAGCAGCTTACTGGACAGGGATAGCACTGAAGCTTTCTTT
>TRBV27|TRBJ2-1|TRBD1|.
CASSLPGQGNEQFF
TGTGCCAGCAGTTTACCCGGACAGGGGAATGAGCAGTTCTTC
>TRBV7-9|TRBJ2-2|.|few
CASSFRDSNTGELFF
TGTGCCAGCAGCTTTAGGGACTCCAACACCGGGGAGCTGTTTTTT
>TRBV29-1|TRBJ2-1|.|.
CSVEDPGTPYNEQFF
TGCAGCGTTGAAGATCCCGGGACACCCTACAATGAGCAGTTCTTC
>TRBV14|TRBJ1-5|.|many
CASSQGGLNQPQHF
TGTGCCAGCAGCCAGGGGGGCCTCAATCAGCCCCAGCATTTT
>TRBV7-6|TRBJ1-5|TRBD1|many
CASSFGDREIPQHF
TGTGCCAGCAGCTTTGGGGACAGGGAGATTCCCCAGCATTTT
>TRBV7-2|TRBJ2-5|.|many
CASSLAPQETQYF
TGTGCCAGCAGCTTAGCACCTCAAGAGACCCAGTACTTC
>TRBV7-2|TRBJ2-7|.|many
CASSLIDGSYEQYF
TGTGCCAGCAGCTTAATCGACGGATCCTACGAGCAGTACTTC
>TRBV9|TRBJ2-1|.|few
CASRSRNEQFF
TGTGCCAGCAGGTCCCGAAATGAGCAGTTCTTC
>TRBV24-1|TRBJ2-5|.|.
CATRDLVRQVIQETQYF
TGTGCCACCCGGGATTTAGTTCGACAGGTGATCCAAGAGACCCAGTACTTC
>TRBV20-1|TRBJ2-3|TRBD2|few
CSARASGGTSTDTQYF
TGCAGTGCTAGAGCCAGCGGGGGAACTAGCACAGATACGCAGTATTTT
>TRBV7-2|TRBJ1-1|.|many
CASGEGINTEAFF
TGTGCCAGTGGAGAGGGAATCAACACTGAAGCTTTCTTT
>TRBV6-5|TRBJ2-3|.|.
CASNPPPVGTQYF
TGTGCCAGCAACCCACCGCCGGTGGGTACGCAGTATTTT
>TRBV28|TRBJ2-5|TRBD2|.
CASSWTSDLQETQYF
TGTGCCAGCAGCTGGACTAGCGATTTGCAAGAGACCCAGTACTTC
>TRBV29-1|TRBJ1-1|.|.
CSVWENTEAFF
TGCAGCGTTTGGGAGAACACTGAAGCTTTCTTT
>TRBV7-8|TRBJ2-3|.|many
CASSSGPGFADTQYF
TGTGCCAGCAGCTCGGGACCGGGGTTCGCAGATACGCAGTATTTT
>TRBV7-9|TRBJ2-7|.|few
CASSLPAEGEQYF
TGTGCCAGCAGCTTACCTGCCGAGGGGGAGCAGTACTTC
>TRBV12-3/TRBV12-4|TRBJ2-2|.|.
CASSFRRFYTGELFF
TGTGCCAGCAGCTTTCGGAGGTTTTACACCGGGGAGCTGTTTTTT
>TRBV12-3/TRBV12-4|TRBJ2-1|.|.
CASSLQGNKQFF
TGTGCCAGCAGTTTACAGGGTAATAAGCAGTTCTTC